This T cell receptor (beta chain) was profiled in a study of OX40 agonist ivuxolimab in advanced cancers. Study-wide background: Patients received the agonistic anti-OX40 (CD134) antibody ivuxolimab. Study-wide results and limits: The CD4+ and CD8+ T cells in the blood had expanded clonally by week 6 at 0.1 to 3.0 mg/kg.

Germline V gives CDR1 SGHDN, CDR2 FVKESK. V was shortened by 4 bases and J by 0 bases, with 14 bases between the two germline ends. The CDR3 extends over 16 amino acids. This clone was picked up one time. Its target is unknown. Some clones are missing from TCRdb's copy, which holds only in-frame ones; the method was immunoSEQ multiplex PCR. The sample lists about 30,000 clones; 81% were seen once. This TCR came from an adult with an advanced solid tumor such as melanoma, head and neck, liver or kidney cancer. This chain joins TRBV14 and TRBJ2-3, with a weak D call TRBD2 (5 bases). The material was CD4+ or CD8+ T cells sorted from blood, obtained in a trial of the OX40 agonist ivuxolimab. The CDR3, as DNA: TGTGCCAGCAGCCCCCCTCGACGGGGTAGCACAGATACGCAGTATTTT. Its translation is CASSPPRRGSTDTQYF. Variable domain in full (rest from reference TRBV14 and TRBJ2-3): EAGVTQFPSHSVIEKGQTVTLRCDPISGHDNLYWYRRVMGKEIKFLLHFVKESKQDESGMPNNRFLAERTGGTYSTLKVQPAELEDSGVYFCASSPPRRGSTDTQYFGPGTRLTVL.